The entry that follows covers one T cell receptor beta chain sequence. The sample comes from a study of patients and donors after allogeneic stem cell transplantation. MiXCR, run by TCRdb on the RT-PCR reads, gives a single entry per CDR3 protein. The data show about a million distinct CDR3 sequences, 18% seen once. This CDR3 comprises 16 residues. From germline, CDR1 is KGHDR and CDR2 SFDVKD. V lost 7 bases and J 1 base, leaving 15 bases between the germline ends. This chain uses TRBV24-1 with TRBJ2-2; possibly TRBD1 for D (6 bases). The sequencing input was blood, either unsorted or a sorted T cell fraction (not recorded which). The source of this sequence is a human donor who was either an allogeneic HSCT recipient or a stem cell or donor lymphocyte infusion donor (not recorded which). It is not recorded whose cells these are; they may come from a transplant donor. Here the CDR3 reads CATRAGTPQNTGELFF. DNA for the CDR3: TGTGCCACCAGGGCCGGGACACCTCAGAACACCGGGGAGCTGTTTTTT.